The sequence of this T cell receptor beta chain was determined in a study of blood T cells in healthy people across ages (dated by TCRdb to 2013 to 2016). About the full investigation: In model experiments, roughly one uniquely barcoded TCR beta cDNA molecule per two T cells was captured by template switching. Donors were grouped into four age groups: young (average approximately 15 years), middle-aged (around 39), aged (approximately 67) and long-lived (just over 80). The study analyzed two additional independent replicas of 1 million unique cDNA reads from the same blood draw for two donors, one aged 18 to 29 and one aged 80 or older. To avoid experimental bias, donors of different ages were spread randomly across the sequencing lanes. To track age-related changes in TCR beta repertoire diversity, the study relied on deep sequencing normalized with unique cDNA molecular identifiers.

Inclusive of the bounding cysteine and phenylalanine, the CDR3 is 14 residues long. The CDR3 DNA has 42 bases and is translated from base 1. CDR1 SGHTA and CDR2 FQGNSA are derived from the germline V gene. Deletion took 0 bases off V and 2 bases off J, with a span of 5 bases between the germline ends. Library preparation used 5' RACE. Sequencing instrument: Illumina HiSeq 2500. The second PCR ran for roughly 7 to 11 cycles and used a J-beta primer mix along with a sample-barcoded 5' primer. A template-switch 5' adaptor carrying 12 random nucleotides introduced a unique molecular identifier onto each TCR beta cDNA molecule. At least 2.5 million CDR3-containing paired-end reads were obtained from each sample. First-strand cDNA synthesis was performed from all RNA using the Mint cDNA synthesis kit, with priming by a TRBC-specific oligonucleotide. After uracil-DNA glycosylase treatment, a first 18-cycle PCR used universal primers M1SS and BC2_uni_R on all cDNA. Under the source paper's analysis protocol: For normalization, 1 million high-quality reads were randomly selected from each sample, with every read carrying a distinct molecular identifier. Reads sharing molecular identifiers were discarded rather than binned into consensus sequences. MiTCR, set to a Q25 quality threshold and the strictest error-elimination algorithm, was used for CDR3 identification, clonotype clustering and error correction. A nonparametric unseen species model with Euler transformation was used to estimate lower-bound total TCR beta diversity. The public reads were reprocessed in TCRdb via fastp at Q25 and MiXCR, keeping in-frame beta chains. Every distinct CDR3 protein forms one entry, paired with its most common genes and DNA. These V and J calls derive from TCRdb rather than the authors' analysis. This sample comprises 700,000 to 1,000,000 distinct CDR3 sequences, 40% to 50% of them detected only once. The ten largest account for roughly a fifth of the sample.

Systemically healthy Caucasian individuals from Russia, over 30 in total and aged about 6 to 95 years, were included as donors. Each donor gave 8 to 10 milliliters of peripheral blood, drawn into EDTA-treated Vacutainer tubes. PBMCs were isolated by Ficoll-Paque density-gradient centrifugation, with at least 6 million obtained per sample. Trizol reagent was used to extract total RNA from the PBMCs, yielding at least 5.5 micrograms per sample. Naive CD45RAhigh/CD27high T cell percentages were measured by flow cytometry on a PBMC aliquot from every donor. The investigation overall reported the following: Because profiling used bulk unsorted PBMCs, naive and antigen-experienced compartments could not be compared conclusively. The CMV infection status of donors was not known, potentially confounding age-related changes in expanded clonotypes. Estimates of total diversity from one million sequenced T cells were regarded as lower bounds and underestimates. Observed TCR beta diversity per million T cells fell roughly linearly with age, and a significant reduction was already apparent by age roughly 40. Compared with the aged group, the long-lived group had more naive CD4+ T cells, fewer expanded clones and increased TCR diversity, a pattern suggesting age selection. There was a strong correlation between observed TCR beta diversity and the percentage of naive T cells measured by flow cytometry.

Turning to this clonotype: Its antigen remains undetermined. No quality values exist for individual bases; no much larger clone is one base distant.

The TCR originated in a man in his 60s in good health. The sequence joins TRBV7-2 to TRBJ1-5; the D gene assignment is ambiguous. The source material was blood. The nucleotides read TGTGCCAGCAGCTTAGCGCAGGGCAATCAGCCCCAGCATTTT. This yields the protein CASSLAQGNQPQHF.